The rows below give T cell receptor beta chains drawn from one sample of a study of T cell changes during pregnancy in multiple sclerosis. Produced via immunoSEQ multiplex PCR; TCRdb's table is partial and in-frame only. The sample consists of tens of thousands of clones, nearly 95% of them appearing once. Here the sequenced sample was peripheral blood, taken after pregnancy. The receptors come from a female donor with multiple sclerosis, enrolled in a pregnancy study. The CDR3 runs from the conserved cysteine through the conserved F or W. The order of the fields is V gene, CDR3 length, clone size, D gene, J gene, CDR3 DNA, CDR3 protein. A D gene is named only where the DNA matches it firmly. The size entry is marked missing in some rows and otherwise reads once, few, many or a size class.

v_call: TRBV19
cdr3_length: 11
clone_size: NA
d_call: NA
j_call: TRBJ1-5
cdr3_nt: TGTGCCAGTAGCTCCAATCAGCCCCAGCATTTT
cdr3_aa: CASSSNQPQHF

v_call: TRBV25-1
cdr3_length: 10
clone_size: NA
d_call: NA
j_call: TRBJ2-5
cdr3_nt: TGTGCCAGCAGTGAGGGAGAAGAGTACTTC
cdr3_aa: CASSEGEEYF

v_call: TRBV6-4
cdr3_length: 11
clone_size: NA
d_call: TRBD1
j_call: TRBJ2-7
cdr3_nt: TGTGCCAGCAGGACAGGGTACGAGCAGTACTTC
cdr3_aa: CASRTGYEQYF

v_call: TRBV2
cdr3_length: 13
clone_size: NA
d_call: NA
j_call: TRBJ2-5
cdr3_nt: TGTGCCAGCAGTCGAGGTCCCCAAGAGACCCAGTACTTC
cdr3_aa: CASSRGPQETQYF

v_call: TRBV19
cdr3_length: 16
clone_size: NA
d_call: NA
j_call: TRBJ1-4
cdr3_nt: TGTGCCAGTAGTATAGCCCCCGGAGGAGGTTCTGAAAAACTGTTTTTT
cdr3_aa: CASSIAPGGGSEKLFF

v_call: TRBV6-1
cdr3_length: 15
clone_size: NA
d_call: NA
j_call: TRBJ1-3
cdr3_nt: TGTGCCAGCAGTAGGAGGAGGGACCTCCGGGACACCATATATTTT
cdr3_aa: CASSRRRDLRDTIYF

v_call: TRBV4-2
cdr3_length: 15
clone_size: NA
d_call: NA
j_call: TRBJ2-7
cdr3_nt: TGTGCCAGCAGCCAAGATAAAGGCGGTTACTACGAGCAGTACTTC
cdr3_aa: CASSQDKGGYYEQYF

v_call: TRBV19
cdr3_length: 16
clone_size: NA
d_call: TRBD1
j_call: TRBJ1-5
cdr3_nt: TGTGCCAGTAGTATATCGGGACAGCGTTCCAATCAGCCCCAGCATTTT
cdr3_aa: CASSISGQRSNQPQHF

v_call: TRBV10-3
cdr3_length: 15
clone_size: NA
d_call: TRBD2
j_call: TRBJ2-3
cdr3_nt: TGTGCCATCAGTGATAACGGGGGGTTCACAGATACGCAGTATTTT
cdr3_aa: CAISDNGGFTDTQYF

v_call: TRBV9
cdr3_length: 18
clone_size: NA
d_call: NA
j_call: TRBJ1-1
cdr3_nt: TGTGCCAGCAGCGGCCGGCCCGGGGGGGGAAGAAGGGACACTGAAGCTTTCTTT
cdr3_aa: CASSGRPGGGRRDTEAFF

v_call: TRBV19
cdr3_length: 14
clone_size: NA
d_call: NA
j_call: TRBJ1-1
cdr3_nt: TGTGCCAGTAGTATAGGTGCGTTGAACACTGAAGCTTTCTTT
cdr3_aa: CASSIGALNTEAFF

v_call: TRBV27
cdr3_length: 14
clone_size: NA
d_call: TRBD1
j_call: TRBJ1-5
cdr3_nt: TGTGCCAGCAGTTTTACAGGGGGCTCACAGCCCCAGCATTTT
cdr3_aa: CASSFTGGSQPQHF

v_call: TRBV7-9
cdr3_length: 13
clone_size: NA
d_call: NA
j_call: TRBJ1-2
cdr3_nt: TGTGCCAGCAGCACCCGGGACATTTATGGCTACACCTTC
cdr3_aa: CASSTRDIYGYTF

v_call: TRBV4-3
cdr3_length: 17
clone_size: NA
d_call: TRBD1
j_call: TRBJ1-3
cdr3_nt: TGCGCCAGCAGCCAAGAGTGGGGACAGTTCTCTGGAAACACCATATATTTT
cdr3_aa: CASSQEWGQFSGNTIYF

v_call: TRBV9
cdr3_length: 15
clone_size: NA
d_call: NA
j_call: TRBJ2-3
cdr3_nt: TGTGCCAGCAGCTTATCAGGGGTTCGGACAGATACGCAGTATTTT
cdr3_aa: CASSLSGVRTDTQYF

v_call: TRBV4-2
cdr3_length: 15
clone_size: NA
d_call: NA
j_call: TRBJ1-1
cdr3_nt: TGTGCCAGCAGCCAAACCTTTACAGCGAACACTGAAGCTTTCTTT
cdr3_aa: CASSQTFTANTEAFF

v_call: TRBV19
cdr3_length: 17
clone_size: NA
d_call: NA
j_call: TRBJ1-1
cdr3_nt: TGTGCCAGTAGTATGGGAGGCGGGGTTGGGGGGTCGACTGAAGCTTTCTTT
cdr3_aa: CASSMGGGVGGSTEAFF

v_call: TRBV20-1
cdr3_length: 10
clone_size: NA
d_call: NA
j_call: TRBJ1-2
cdr3_nt: TGCAGTGCTGAGGGAGGGGGCTACACCTTC
cdr3_aa: CSAEGGGYTF

v_call: TRBV6-1
cdr3_length: 15
clone_size: NA
d_call: NA
j_call: TRBJ2-2
cdr3_nt: TGTGCCAGCAGTGAAGCGGGCGGGACGACCGGGGAGCTGTTTTTT
cdr3_aa: CASSEAGGTTGELFF

v_call: TRBV4-3
cdr3_length: 13
clone_size: NA
d_call: NA
j_call: TRBJ1-1
cdr3_nt: TGCGCCAGCAGCAAGAGGATCGGGACTGAAGCTTTCTTT
cdr3_aa: CASSKRIGTEAFF

v_call: TRBV6-1
cdr3_length: 15
clone_size: NA
d_call: TRBD2
j_call: TRBJ2-3
cdr3_nt: TGTGCCAGCAGTGAAGTACTAGCGGCGCGAGATACGCAGTATTTT
cdr3_aa: CASSEVLAARDTQYF

v_call: TRBV15
cdr3_length: 15
clone_size: NA
d_call: NA
j_call: TRBJ1-5
cdr3_nt: TGTGCCACCGGCCCAGCGGGGGGGACACGACAGCCCCAGCATTTT
cdr3_aa: CATGPAGGTRQPQHF

v_call: TRBV2
cdr3_length: 12
clone_size: once
d_call: TRBD1
j_call: TRBJ1-2
cdr3_nt: TGTGCCAGCCAAAACAGGGGCTATGGCTACACCTTC
cdr3_aa: CASQNRGYGYTF

v_call: TRBV5-1
cdr3_length: 14
clone_size: NA
d_call: TRBD2
j_call: TRBJ2-3
cdr3_nt: TGCGCCAGCACCGAAAGCGGGGACACAGATACGCAGTATTTT
cdr3_aa: CASTESGDTDTQYF

v_call: TRBV4-1
cdr3_length: 13
clone_size: NA
d_call: NA
j_call: TRBJ1-3
cdr3_nt: TGCGCCAGCAGCCGCAAACAGGGAAACACCATATATTTT
cdr3_aa: CASSRKQGNTIYF